This T cell receptor (beta chain) is drawn from a study of cytomegalovirus exposure and HLA in healthy donors. Use of 60 Vbeta and 13 Jbeta primers characterized the PCR. Clones were sequenced by immunoSEQ multiplex PCR, and TCRdb holds only the in-frame ones, with some missing. Here the sample spans some 130,000 clones, roughly four fifths being singletons. CDR1 is SGHAT and CDR2 is FQNNGV in the germline V gene. This CDR3 has 16 residues. The V gene end was trimmed by 0 bases and the J gene end by 7 bases; junction bases not matched to a gene: 5. This clone was seen just once. The receptor's source is a boy younger than 18 in good health and CMV-seronegative. Sequencing used PBMCs. The genes are TRBV11-2 and TRBJ1-4; 10 bases line up with TRBD1. The chain's CDR3 is CASSLDRGTGAEKLFF. CDR3 nucleotide sequence: TGTGCCAGCAGCTTAGATCGAGGGACAGGGGCTGAAAAACTGTTTTTT.